The 17 T cell receptor beta chains given below trace back to one sample, sequenced in a study of blood T cells in healthy people across ages (dated by TCRdb to between 2014 and 2017). The library was built by means of 5' RACE. Sequencing was carried out with an Illumina HiSeq 2500. The second PCR ran for about 7 to 11 cycles and used a J-beta primer mix along with a sample-barcoded 5' primer. TCRdb reworked the public reads: Q25 trimming with fastp, MiXCR clone assembly, productive beta chains retained. Rows are unified per CDR3 protein, each entry keeping the most common DNA and genes. The sample table holds approximately 600,000 distinct CDR3 sequences, of which roughly 53% were seen once. Together, the top ten hold 35% to 40% of the sample. The sequenced sample consisted of blood. The origin of the receptors is a man in his 60s in good health.

The chain links TRBV2 to TRBJ2-7, with D maybe TRBD1 (6 bases). Trimming cost V 7 bases and J 3 bases, with 13 bases left between them. The CDR3 has 13 residues. Germline V gives CDR1 SNHLY, CDR2 FYNNEI. CDR3 nucleotides: TGTGCCAGCAAGGGGACATTCTACTACGAGCAGTACTTC. It encodes CASKGTFYYEQYF.

This clonotype occurred a few times. The rearrangement uses TRBV27 and TRBJ2-5, with 8 bases that match TRBD2. Trimming cost V 5 bases and J 2 bases; bases outside gene matches: 16. Germline CDR1 MNHEY, CDR2 SMNVEV (reference sequence). CDR3 length: 18 amino acids. CDR3 in amino acids: CASSPIYPQRGSQETQYF. CDR3 in DNA: TGTGCCAGCAGTCCCATCTATCCCCAGCGGGGGTCGCAAGAGACCCAGTACTTC.

This chain links TRBV15 with TRBJ2-3; 10 nucleotides align to TRBD2. V lost 3 bases, J lost 5 bases, and 8 bases stayed unmatched. The germline V gene encodes CDR1 LNHNV and CDR2 YYDKDF (reference sequence). The CDR3 contains 16 residues. CDR3 nucleotide sequence: TGTGCCACCAGCAGGTCCACAGCGGGGGGGCAAGATACGCAGTATTTT. Translation gives CATSRSTAGGQDTQYF.

This clonotype was observed a few times. The chain is built from TRBV10-3 and TRBJ2-3, with D possibly TRBD2 on 6 matching bases. This CDR3 has 13 amino acids. From germline, CDR1 is ENHRY and CDR2 SYGVKD. V lost 10 bases to trimming and J lost 1 base, with 12 bases between them. CDR3 nucleotide sequence: TGTGCCACGACGGGCGGGGGCACAGATACGCAGTATTTT. The encoded protein is CATTGGGTDTQYF.

As to this clonotype: A read error may produce the germline difference seen at one junction end. The genes are TRBV9 and TRBJ2-4; TRBD2 aligns across 14 bases. This CDR3 has 18 residues. Per germline, CDR1 SGDLS and CDR2 YYNGEE. The CDR3 reads CASSVATGLAGAKSIQYF. As DNA, the CDR3 is TGTGCCAGCAGCGTAGCTACGGGACTAGCGGGGGCCAAAAGCATTCAGTACTTC.

V usage is TRBV3-1 and J usage is TRBJ1-1, with a tentative D call TRBD1 (6 bases). The CDR3 is 15 amino acids. Germline loops: CDR1 LGHDT, CDR2 YNNKEL (reference sequence). Trimming removed 4 bases from V and 2 bases from J, with 14 bases in between. The CDR3 nucleotides are TGTGCCAGCAGCCCTGGATGGGGGGGCAACACTGAAGCTTTCTTT. Translating it yields CASSPGWGGNTEAFF. Filled out from reference TRBV3-1 and TRBJ1-1, the complete variable domain reads DTAVSQTPKYLVTQMGNDKSIKCEQNLGHDTMYWYKQDSKKFLKIMFSYNNKELIINETVPNRFSPKSPDKAHLNLHINSLELGDSAVYFCASSPGWGGNTEAFFGQGTRLTVV.

With regard to this clonotype: Mismatch with germline at one junction end may stem from a read error. The chain links TRBV5-1 to TRBJ2-4; D possibly corresponds to TRBD2 (6 bases). The V gene's germline CDR1 is SGHRS and CDR2 YFSETQ. The CDR3 runs to 15 residues. The CDR3 DNA sequence: TGCGTCAGCAGCCGGGGCGGGGTAGCCAAAAACATTCAGTACTTC. Translating gives CVSSRGGVAKNIQYF.

Comments on this clonotype: A read error may account for a junction end that differs from germline. The chain couples TRBV27 to TRBJ2-1; 8 bases are shared with TRBD1. This CDR3 has 17 residues. In germline, CDR1 is MNHEY, CDR2 SMNVEV (reference sequence). In DNA form, the CDR3 reads TGTGCCAGCAGTCTATCAAGGACAGGGTGGACCTACAATGAGCAGTTCTTC. Amino acids: CASSLSRTGWTYNEQFF.

The chain joins TRBV29-1 to TRBJ2-1, with D possibly being TRBD1 or TRBD2 (5 bases each). The J call may be in error: the DNA end matches TRBJ2-7 better. The CDR3 loop spans 12 amino acids. Per the germline V gene, CDR1 is SQVTM and CDR2 is ANQGSEA. The CDR3 sequence is CSAVGPPYEQYF. DNA of the CDR3: TGCAGCGCTGTGGGACCACCCTACGAGCAGTACTTC.

This chain joins TRBV12-3 or TRBV12-4 and TRBJ1-2; no firm D call. V was pared by 6 bases and J by 2 bases, with 19 bases between. The CDR3 totals 16 residues. In DNA, the CDR3 is TGTGCCAGCAGCCCCCCGGGCGGCAGAGCGAACTATGGCTACACCTTC. Translating it yields CASSPPGGRANYGYTF.

This clonotype was observed a few times. The chain uses TRBV29-1 and TRBJ1-2, with D possibly TRBD1 on 5 matching bases. With 7 bases removed from V and 8 bases from J, the gap between germline ends came to 14 bases. The CDR3 has 11 residues. CDR1 and CDR2 (germline): SQVTM, ANQGSEA. The DNA of the CDR3 is TGCAGCGCCGGACATTCAGGGGGCTACACCTTC. This sequence encodes CSAGHSGGYTF.

The V gene is TRBV6-2 or TRBV6-3, the J gene TRBJ2-7; TRBD2 agrees at 7 bases. Per the germline V gene, CDR1 is MNHEY and CDR2 is SVGEGT. The CDR3 covers 14 residues. After removal of 6 bases from V and 4 bases from J, the junction contained 9 bases not matched to a gene. The CDR3 DNA reads as TGTGCCAGCAGGCTCGGGACTACCAAATACGAGCAGTACTTC. It translates to CASRLGTTKYEQYF.

The chain employs TRBV2 and TRBJ2-1; the D gene is possibly TRBD2 (6 bases). Deletions cut 6 bases from V and 6 bases from J, with 12 bases between. Germline V gives CDR1 SNHLY, CDR2 FYNNEI. The CDR3 totals 13 residues. The CDR3 bases are TGTGCCAGCAGAACAACTAGCCCCAATGAGCAGTTCTTC. This translates into CASRTTSPNEQFF.

This chain connects TRBV20-1 to TRBJ2-5; perhaps TRBD2 as D (6 bases). The V end was cut by 5 bases, the J end by 5 bases, with 18 bases between. This CDR3 has 14 amino acids. Germline V lookup: CDR1 DFQATT, CDR2 SNEGSKA (reference sequence). The CDR3 bases are TGCAGTGCTGAAAAAACCTACAGCGGGGAGACCCAGTACTTC. It specifies CSAEKTYSGETQYF.

This chain joins TRBV29-1 and TRBJ2-1; 8 bases line up with TRBD2. Per germline, CDR1 SQVTM and CDR2 ANQGSEA. J gave up 0 bases and V 5 bases, and 3 bases lay outside the gene matches. The CDR3 covers 14 residues. CDR3 DNA sequence: TGCAGCGTTCACAGCGGGGGCTCCTACAATGAGCAGTTCTTC. Translating gives CSVHSGGSYNEQFF.

The rearrangement links TRBV13 to TRBJ2-5; 8 nucleotides match TRBD2. The CDR3 contains 13 residues. V shed 6 bases and J 4 bases; nucleotides not matched to a gene: 4. CDR1 and CDR2 from the germline V gene are PRHDT and FYEKMQ (reference sequence). The CDR3 is CASRQRGRETQYF. In DNA, the CDR3 is TGTGCCAGCAGACAGCGGGGGCGAGAGACCCAGTACTTC.

This sequence joins TRBV2 and TRBJ1-4; 8 positions agree with TRBD1. The CDR3 covers 15 residues. Losses at the gene ends were 7 bases for V and 3 bases for J; bases not matched to a gene: 7. From germline, CDR1 is SNHLY and CDR2 FYNNEI. Here the CDR3 reads CASITDRGPNEKLFF. CDR3 nucleotides: TGTGCCAGCATTACAGACAGGGGCCCTAATGAAAAACTGTTTTTT.